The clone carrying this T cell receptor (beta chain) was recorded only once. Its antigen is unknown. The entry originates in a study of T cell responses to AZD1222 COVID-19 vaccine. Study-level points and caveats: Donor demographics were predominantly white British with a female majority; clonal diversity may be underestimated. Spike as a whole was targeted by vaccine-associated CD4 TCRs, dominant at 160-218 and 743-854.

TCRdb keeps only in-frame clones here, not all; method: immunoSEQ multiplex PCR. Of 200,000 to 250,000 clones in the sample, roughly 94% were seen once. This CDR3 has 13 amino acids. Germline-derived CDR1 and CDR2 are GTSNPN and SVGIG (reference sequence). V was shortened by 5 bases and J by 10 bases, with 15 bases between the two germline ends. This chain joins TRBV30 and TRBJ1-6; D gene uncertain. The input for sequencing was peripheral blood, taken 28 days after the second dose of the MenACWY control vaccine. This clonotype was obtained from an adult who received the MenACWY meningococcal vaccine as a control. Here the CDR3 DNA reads TGTGCCTGGTTGCGGGGATTAGGATCACCCCTCCACTTT. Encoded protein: CAWLRGLGSPLHF.